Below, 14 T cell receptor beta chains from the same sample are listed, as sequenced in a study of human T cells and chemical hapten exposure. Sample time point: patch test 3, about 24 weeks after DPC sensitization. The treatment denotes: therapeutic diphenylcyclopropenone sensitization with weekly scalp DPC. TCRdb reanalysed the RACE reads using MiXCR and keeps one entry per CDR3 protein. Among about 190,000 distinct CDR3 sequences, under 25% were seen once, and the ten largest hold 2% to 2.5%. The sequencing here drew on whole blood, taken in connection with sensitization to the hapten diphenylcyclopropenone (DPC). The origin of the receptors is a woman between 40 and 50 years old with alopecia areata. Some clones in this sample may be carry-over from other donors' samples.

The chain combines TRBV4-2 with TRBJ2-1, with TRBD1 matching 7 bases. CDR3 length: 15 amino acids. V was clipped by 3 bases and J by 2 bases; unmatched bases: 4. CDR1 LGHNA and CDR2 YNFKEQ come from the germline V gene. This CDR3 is CASSHSGGPYNEQFF. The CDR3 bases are TGTGCCAGCAGCCATTCAGGGGGTCCCTACAATGAGCAGTTCTTC.

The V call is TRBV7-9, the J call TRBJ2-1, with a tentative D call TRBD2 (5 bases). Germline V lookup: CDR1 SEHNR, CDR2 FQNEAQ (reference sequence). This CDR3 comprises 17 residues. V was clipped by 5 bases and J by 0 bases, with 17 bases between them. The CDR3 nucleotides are TGTGCCAGCAGCCCCGGGGATGGTAGCCCCTCCTACAATGAGCAGTTCTTC. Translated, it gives CASSPGDGSPSYNEQFF.

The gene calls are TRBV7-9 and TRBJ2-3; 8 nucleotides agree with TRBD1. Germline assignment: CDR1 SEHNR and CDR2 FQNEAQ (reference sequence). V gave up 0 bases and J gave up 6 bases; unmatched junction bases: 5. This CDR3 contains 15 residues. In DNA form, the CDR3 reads TGTGCCAGCAGCTTAGCACAGGGGGAATTCGATACGCAGTATTTT. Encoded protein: CASSLAQGEFDTQYF.

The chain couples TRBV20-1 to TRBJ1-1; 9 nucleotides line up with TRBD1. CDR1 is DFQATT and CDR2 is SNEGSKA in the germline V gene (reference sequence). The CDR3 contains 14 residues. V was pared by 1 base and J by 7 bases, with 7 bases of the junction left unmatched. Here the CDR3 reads CSARATQGAVEAFF. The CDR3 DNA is TGCAGTGCTAGAGCAACACAGGGGGCAGTTGAAGCTTTCTTT.

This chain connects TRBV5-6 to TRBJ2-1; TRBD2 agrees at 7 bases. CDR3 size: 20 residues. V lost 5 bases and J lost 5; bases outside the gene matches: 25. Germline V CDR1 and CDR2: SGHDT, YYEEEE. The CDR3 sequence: CASRHEPGAWGGRNHNEQFF. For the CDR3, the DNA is TGTGCCAGCAGACATGAACCCGGGGCCTGGGGAGGGAGGAACCACAATGAGCAGTTCTTC. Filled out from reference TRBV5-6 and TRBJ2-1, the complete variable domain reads DAGVTQSPTHLIKTRGQQVTLRCSPKSGHDTVSWYQQALGQGPQFIFQYYEEEERQRGNFPDRFSGHQFPNYSSELNVNALLLGDSALYLCASRHEPGAWGGRNHNEQFFGPGTRLTVL.

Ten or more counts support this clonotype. DNA of the CDR3: TGTGCCAGCAGCTTTGGACAGGGGGACACTGAAGCTTTCTTT. This translates into CASSFGQGDTEAFF. This chain joins TRBV7-9 and TRBJ1-1; TRBD1 matches 10 bases. Germline V CDR1 and CDR2: SEHNR, FQNEAQ (reference sequence). The CDR3 extends over 14 amino acids. The ends lost 3 bases at V and 3 bases at J; junction bases unmatched: 1.

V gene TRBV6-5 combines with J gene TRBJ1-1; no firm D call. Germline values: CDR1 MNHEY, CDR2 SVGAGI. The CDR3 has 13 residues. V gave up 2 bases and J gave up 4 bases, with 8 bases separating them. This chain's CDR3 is CASSYRQVTEAFF. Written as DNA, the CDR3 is TGTGCCAGCAGTTACCGCCAGGTCACTGAAGCTTTCTTT.

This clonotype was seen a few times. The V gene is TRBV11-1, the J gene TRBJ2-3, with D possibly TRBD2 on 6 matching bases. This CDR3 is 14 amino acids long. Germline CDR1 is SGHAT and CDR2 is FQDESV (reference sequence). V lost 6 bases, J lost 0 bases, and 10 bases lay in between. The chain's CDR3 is CASRYGRSTDTQYF. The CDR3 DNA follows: TGTGCCAGCAGATATGGGAGGAGCACAGATACGCAGTATTTT.

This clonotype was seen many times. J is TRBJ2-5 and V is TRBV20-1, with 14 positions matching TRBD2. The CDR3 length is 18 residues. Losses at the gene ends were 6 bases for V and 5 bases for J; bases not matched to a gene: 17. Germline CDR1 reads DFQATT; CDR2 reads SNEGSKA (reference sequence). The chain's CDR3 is CSAPTSGRALGRFETQYF. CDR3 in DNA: TGCAGTGCACCGACTAGCGGGAGGGCTTTAGGTCGGTTTGAGACCCAGTACTTC.

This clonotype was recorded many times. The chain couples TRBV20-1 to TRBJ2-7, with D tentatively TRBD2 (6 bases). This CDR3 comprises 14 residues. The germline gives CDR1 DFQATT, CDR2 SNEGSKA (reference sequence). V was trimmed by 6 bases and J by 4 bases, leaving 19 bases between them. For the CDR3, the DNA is TGCAGTGCCCTCCAAGGCAGTCGGGGGTACGAGCAGTACTTC. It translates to CSALQGSRGYEQYF.

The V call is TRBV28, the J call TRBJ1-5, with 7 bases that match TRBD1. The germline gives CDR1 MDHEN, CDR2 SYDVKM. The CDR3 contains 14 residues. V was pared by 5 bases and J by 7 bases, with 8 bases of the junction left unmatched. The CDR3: CASSPDRARQPQHF. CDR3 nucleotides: TGTGCCAGCAGTCCCGACAGGGCCAGGCAGCCCCAGCATTTT.

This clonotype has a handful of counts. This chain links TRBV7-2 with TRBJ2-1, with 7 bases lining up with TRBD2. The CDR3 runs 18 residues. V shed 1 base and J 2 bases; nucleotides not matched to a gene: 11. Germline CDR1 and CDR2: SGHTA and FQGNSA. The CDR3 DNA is TGTGCCAGCAGCTTAGGATGGCTAGCGGACACAACCTACAATGAGCAGTTCTTC. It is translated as CASSLGWLADTTYNEQFF.

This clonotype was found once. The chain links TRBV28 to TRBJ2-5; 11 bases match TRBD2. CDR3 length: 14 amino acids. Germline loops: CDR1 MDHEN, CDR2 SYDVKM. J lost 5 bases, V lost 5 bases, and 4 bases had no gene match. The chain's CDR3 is CASSPLAGGETQYF. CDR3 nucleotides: TGTGCCAGCAGTCCTCTAGCGGGAGGCGAGACCCAGTACTTC.

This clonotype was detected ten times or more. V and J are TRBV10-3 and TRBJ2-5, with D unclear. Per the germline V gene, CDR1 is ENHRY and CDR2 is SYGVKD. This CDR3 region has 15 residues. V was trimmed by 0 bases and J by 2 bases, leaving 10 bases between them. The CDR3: CAISESRGEQETQYF. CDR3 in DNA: TGTGCCATCAGTGAGTCAAGAGGTGAACAAGAGACCCAGTACTTC.